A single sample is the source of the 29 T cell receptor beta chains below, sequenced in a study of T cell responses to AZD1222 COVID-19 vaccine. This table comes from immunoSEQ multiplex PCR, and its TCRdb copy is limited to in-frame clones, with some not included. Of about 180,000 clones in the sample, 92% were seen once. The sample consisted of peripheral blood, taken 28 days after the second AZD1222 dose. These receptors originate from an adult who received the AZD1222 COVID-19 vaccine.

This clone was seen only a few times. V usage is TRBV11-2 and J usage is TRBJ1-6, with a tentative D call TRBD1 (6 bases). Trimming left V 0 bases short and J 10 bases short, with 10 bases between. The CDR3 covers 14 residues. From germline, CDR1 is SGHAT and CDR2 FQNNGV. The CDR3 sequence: CASSLERGGSPLHF. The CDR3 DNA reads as TGTGCCAGCAGCTTAGAGAGGGGGGGATCACCCCTCCACTTT. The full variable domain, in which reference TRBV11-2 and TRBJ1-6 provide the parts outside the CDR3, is EAGVAQSPRYKIIEKRQSVAFWCNPISGHATLYWYQQILGQGPKLLIQFQNNGVVDDSQLPKDRFSAERLKGVDSTLKIQPAKLEDSAVYLCASSLERGGSPLHFGNGTRLTVT.

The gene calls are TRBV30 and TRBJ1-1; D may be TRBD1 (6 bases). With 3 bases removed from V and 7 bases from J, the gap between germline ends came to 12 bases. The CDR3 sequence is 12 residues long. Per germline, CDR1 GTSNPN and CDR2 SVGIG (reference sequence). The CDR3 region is CAWSAQGGEAFF. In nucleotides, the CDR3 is TGTGCCTGGAGCGCACAGGGAGGTGAAGCTTTCTTT.

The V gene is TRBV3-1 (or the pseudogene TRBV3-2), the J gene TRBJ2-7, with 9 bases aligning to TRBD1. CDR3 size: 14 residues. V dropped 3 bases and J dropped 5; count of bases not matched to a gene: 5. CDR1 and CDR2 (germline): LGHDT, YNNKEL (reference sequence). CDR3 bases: TGTGCCAGCAGCCAGACAGGGGGTCCCCACGAGCAGTACTTC. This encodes CASSQTGGPHEQYF.

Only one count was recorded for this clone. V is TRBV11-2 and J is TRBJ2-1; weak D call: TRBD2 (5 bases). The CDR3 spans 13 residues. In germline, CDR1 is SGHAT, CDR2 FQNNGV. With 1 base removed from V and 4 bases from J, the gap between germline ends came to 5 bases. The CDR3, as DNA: TGTGCCAGCAGCTTAGGGGAGTACAATGAGCAGTTCTTC. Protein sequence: CASSLGEYNEQFF.

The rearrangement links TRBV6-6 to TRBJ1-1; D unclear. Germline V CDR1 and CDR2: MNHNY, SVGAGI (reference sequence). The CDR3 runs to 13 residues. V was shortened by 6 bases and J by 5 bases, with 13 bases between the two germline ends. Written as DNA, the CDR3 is TGTGCCAGCAGCCTAACTGTGTCTACTGAAGCTTTCTTT. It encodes CASSLTVSTEAFF.

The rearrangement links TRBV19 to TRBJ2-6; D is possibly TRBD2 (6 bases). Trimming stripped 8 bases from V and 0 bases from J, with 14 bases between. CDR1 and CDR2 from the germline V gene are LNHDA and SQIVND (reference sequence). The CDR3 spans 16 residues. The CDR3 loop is CASSPGGPSGANVLTF. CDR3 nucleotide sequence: TGTGCCAGTTCACCCGGGGGACCCTCTGGGGCCAACGTCCTGACTTTC.

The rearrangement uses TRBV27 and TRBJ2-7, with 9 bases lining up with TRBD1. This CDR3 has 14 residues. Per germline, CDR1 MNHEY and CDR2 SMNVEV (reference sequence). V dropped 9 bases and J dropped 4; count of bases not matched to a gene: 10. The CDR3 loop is CASQKQGAGYEQYF. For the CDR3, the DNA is TGTGCCAGTCAGAAACAGGGGGCTGGATACGAGCAGTACTTC.

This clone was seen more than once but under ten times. In nucleotides, the CDR3 is TGTGCCAGCGGCCGTATCGAAGCCGGGGAGCTGTTTTTT. Residues: CASGRIEAGELFF. The chain recombines TRBV11-3 with TRBJ2-2; D ambiguous. The germline gives CDR1 SGHNT, CDR2 YENEEA. V dropped 8 bases and J dropped 6 bases, with 13 bases sitting between them. The CDR3 loop spans 13 amino acids.

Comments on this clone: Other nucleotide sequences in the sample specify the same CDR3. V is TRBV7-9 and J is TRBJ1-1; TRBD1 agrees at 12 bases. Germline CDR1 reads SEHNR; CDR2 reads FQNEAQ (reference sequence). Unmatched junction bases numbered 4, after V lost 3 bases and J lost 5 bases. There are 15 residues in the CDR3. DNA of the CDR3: TGTGCCAGCAGCTTGGGGGACAGGGGGCGAACTGAAGCTTTCTTT. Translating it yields CASSLGDRGRTEAFF.

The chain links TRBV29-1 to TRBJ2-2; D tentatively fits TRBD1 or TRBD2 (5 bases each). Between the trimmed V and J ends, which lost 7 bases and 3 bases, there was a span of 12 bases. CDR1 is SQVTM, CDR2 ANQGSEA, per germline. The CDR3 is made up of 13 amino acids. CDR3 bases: TGCAGCGCCGACTTGGGGGACACCGGGGAGCTGTTTTTT. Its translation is CSADLGDTGELFF.

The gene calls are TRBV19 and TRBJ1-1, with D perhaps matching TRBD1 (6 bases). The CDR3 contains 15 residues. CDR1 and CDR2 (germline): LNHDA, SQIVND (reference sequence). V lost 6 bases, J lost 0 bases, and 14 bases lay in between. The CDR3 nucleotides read TGTGCCAGTAGGAGGACAGCATTGATGAACACTGAAGCTTTCTTT. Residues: CASRRTALMNTEAFF.

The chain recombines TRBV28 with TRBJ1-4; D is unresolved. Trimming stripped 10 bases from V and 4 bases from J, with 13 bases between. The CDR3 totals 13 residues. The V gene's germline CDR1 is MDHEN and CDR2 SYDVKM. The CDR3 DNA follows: TGTGCCACCCGGCGGGGATATAATGAAAAACTGTTTTTT. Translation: CATRRGYNEKLFF. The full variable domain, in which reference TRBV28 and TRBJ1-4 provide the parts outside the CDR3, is DVKVTQSSRYLVKRTGEKVFLECVQDMDHENMFWYRQDPGLGLRLIYFSYDVKMKEKGDIPEGYSVSREKKERFSLILESASTNQTSMYLCATRRGYNEKLFFGSGTQLSVL.

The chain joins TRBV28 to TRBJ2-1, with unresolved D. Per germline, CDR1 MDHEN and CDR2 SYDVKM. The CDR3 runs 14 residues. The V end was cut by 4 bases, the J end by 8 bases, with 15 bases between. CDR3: CASSSFRVGDEQFF. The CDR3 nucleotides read TGTGCCAGCAGTTCATTCCGGGTAGGCGATGAGCAGTTCTTC.

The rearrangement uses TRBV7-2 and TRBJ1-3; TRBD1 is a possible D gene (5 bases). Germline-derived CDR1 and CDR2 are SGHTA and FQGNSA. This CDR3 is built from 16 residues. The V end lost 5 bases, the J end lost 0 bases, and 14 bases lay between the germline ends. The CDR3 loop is CASSPPRGGSGNTIYF. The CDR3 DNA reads TGTGCCAGCAGCCCACCCCGGGGGGGCTCTGGAAACACCATATATTTT.

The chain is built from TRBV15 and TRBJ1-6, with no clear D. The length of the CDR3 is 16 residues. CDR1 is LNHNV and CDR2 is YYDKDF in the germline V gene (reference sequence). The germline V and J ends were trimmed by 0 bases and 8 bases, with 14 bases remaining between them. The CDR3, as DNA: TGTGCCACCAGCAGAGATAAGGCGGGGAGGGATTCACCCCTCCACTTT. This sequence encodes CATSRDKAGRDSPLHF.

The CDR3 DNA reads TGTGCCAGCAGCGTCGATATAGCGGGCTCCTACGAGCAGTACTTC. It specifies CASSVDIAGSYEQYF. The chain is built from TRBV9 and TRBJ2-7, with 7 bases matching TRBD2. This CDR3 spans 15 amino acids. Germline values: CDR1 SGDLS, CDR2 YYNGEE. The ends lost 2 bases at V and 0 bases at J; junction bases unmatched: 5. Full variable domain (remainder filled in from reference TRBV9 and TRBJ2-7): DSGVTQTPKHLITATGQRVTLRCSPRSGDLSVYWYQQSLDQGLQFLIQYYNGEERAKGNILERFSAQQFPDLHSELNLSSLELGDSALYFCASSVDIAGSYEQYFGPGTRLTVT.

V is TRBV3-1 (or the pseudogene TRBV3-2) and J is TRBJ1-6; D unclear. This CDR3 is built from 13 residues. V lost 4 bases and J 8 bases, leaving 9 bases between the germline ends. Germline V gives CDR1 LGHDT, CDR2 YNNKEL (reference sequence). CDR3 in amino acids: CASSPSQDSPLHF. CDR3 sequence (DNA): TGTGCCAGCAGCCCCTCGCAGGATTCACCCCTCCACTTT.

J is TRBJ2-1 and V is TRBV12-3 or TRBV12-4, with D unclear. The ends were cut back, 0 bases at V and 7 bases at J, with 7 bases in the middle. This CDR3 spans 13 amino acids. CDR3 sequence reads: CASSLAVSNEQFF. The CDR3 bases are TGTGCCAGCAGTTTAGCGGTGTCGAATGAGCAGTTCTTC.

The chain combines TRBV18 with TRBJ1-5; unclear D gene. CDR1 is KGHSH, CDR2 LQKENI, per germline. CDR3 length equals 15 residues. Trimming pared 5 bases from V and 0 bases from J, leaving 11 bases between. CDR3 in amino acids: CASSTDGYSNQPQHF. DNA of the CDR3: TGTGCCAGCTCAACGGACGGTTATAGCAATCAGCCCCAGCATTTT.

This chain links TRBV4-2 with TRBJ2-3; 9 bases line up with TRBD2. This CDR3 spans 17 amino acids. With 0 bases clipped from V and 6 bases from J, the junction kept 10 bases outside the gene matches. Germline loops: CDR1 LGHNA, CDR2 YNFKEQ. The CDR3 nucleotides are TGTGCCAGCAGCCAAGAGGGTAGCGGGGGCTCTGGGGATACGCAGTATTTT. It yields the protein CASSQEGSGGSGDTQYF.

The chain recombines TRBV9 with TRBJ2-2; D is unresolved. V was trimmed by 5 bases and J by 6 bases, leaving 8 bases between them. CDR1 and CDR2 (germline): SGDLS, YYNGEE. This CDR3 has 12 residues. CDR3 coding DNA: TGTGCCAGCAGTTTTCACTCCGGGGAGCTGTTTTTT. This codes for CASSFHSGELFF. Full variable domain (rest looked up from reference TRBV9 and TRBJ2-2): DSGVTQTPKHLITATGQRVTLRCSPRSGDLSVYWYQQSLDQGLQFLIQYYNGEERAKGNILERFSAQQFPDLHSELNLSSLELGDSALYFCASSFHSGELFFGEGSRLTVL.

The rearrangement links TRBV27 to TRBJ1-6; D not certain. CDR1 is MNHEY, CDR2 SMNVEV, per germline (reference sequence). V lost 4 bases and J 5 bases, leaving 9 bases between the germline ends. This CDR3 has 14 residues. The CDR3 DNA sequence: TGTGCCAGCAGTTGGGGTTTTGATAATTCACCCCTCCACTTT. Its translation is CASSWGFDNSPLHF.

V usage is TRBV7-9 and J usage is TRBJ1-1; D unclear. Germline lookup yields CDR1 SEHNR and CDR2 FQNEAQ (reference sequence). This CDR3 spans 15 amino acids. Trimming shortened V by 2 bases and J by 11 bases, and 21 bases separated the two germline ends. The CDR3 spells CASSLIVMGAGRAFF. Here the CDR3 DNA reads TGTGCCAGCAGCTTAATTGTAATGGGAGCTGGGCGGGCTTTCTTT.

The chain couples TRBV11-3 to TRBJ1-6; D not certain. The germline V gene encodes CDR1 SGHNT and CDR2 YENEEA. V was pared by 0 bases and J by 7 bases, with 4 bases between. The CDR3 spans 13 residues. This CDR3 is CASSLEENSPLHF. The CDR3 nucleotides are TGTGCCAGCAGCTTAGAGGAGAATTCACCCCTCCACTTT.

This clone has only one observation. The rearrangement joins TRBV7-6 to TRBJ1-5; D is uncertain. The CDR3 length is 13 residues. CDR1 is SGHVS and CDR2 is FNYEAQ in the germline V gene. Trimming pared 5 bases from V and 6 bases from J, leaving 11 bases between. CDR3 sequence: CASSGSMGQPQHF. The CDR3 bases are TGTGCCAGCAGCGGGAGCATGGGTCAGCCCCAGCATTTT. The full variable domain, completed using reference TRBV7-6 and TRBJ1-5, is GAGVSQSPRYKVTKRGQDVALRCDPISGHVSLYWYRQALGQGPEFLTYFNYEAQQDKSGLPNDRFSAERPEGSISTLTIQRTEQRDSAMYRCASSGSMGQPQHFGDGTRLSIL.

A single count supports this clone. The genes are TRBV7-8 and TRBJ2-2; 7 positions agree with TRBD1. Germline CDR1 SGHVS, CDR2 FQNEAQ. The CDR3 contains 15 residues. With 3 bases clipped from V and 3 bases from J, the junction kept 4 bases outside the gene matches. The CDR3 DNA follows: TGTGCCAGCAGCTTCAGGGGGTTTGACACCGGGGAGCTGTTTTTT. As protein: CASSFRGFDTGELFF.

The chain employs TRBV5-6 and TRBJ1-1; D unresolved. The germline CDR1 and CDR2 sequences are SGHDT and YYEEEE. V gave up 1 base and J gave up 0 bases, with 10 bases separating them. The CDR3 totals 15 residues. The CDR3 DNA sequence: TGTGCCAGCAGCTTGAGGCGGGTTGTGAACACTGAAGCTTTCTTT. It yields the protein CASSLRRVVNTEAFF.

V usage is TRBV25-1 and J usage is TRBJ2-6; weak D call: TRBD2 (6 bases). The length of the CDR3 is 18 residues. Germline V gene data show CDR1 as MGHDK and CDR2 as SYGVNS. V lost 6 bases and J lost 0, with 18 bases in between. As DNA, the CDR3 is TGTGCCAGCAGAGACTCAGGGATGGGAGGCTCTGGGGCCAACGTCCTGACTTTC. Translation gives CASRDSGMGGSGANVLTF. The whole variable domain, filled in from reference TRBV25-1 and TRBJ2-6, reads EADIYQTPRYLVIGTGKKITLECSQTMGHDKMYWYQQDPGMELHLIHYSYGVNSTEKGDLSSESTVSRIRTEHFPLTLESARPSHTSQYLCASRDSGMGGSGANVLTFGAGSRLTVL.

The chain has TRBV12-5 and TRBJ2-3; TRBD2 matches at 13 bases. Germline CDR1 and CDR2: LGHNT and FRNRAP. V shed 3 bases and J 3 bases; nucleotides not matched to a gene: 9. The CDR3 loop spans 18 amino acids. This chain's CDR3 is CASGFLTGTSGVTDTQYF. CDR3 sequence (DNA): TGTGCTAGTGGTTTCCTGACCGGGACTAGCGGGGTGACAGATACGCAGTATTTT.